These 24 T cell receptor beta chains were sequenced from one sample in a study of blood T cell repertoires in COVID-19. Here immunoSEQ multiplex PCR was the method, and the copy in TCRdb shows in-frame clones only, minus some. This table holds some 150,000 clones, under 85% found once. Material for sequencing was peripheral blood. These receptors all come from a human donor in a cohort sampled during active COVID-19.

The chain couples TRBV9 to TRBJ2-2; D call uncertain. CDR1 and CDR2 (germline): SGDLS, YYNGEE. The germline V and J ends were trimmed by 4 bases and 2 bases, with 12 bases remaining between them. This CDR3 contains 15 residues. The DNA for the CDR3 is TGTGCCAGCAGCATGAGCGCTCCCAACACCGGGGAGCTGTTTTTT. This translates into CASSMSAPNTGELFF.

The chain recombines TRBV7-3 with TRBJ2-5; TRBD2 aligns across 12 bases. The CDR3 has 14 amino acids. The germline gives CDR1 SGHTA, CDR2 FQGTGA. Germline trimming cut 4 bases from V and 5 bases from J; bases unmatched to any gene: 2. The CDR3 is CASSSSGGEETQYF. In nucleotides, the CDR3 is TGTGCCAGCAGCTCTAGCGGGGGGGAGGAGACCCAGTACTTC.

This chain links TRBV4-2 with TRBJ1-1; 8 bases are a match to TRBD1. This CDR3 region has 17 residues. Germline V gene data show CDR1 as LGHNA and CDR2 as YNFKEQ. Losses at the gene ends were 1 base for V and 0 bases for J; bases not matched to a gene: 7. CDR3 nucleotides: TGTGCCAGCAGCCAAGCAGACAGGGGCGGAGTGAACACTGAAGCTTTCTTT. This gives the protein CASSQADRGGVNTEAFF.

The chain links TRBV5-1 to TRBJ2-1, with D perhaps TRBD1 (5 bases). The ends were cut back, 0 bases at V and 9 bases at J, with 10 bases in the middle. Germline V CDR1 and CDR2: SGHRS, YFSETQ. This CDR3 comprises 13 residues. CDR3 bases: TGCGCCAGCAGCTTGGACAGGCCTGCTGAGCAGTTCTTC. As protein: CASSLDRPAEQFF.

V usage is TRBV5-6 and J usage is TRBJ2-5; D perhaps matches TRBD1 (6 bases). The CDR3 extends over 14 amino acids. V was trimmed by 4 bases and J by 1 base, leaving 11 bases between them. Germline V lookup: CDR1 SGHDT, CDR2 YYEEEE. DNA of the CDR3: TGTGCCAGCAGCCCGGGGACAAGCCAAGAGACCCAGTACTTC. Its translation is CASSPGTSQETQYF.

This clone was seen just once. This rearrangement joins TRBV15 to TRBJ1-1; D unresolved. The CDR3 has 15 amino acids. The germline V and J ends were trimmed by 1 base and 0 bases, with 9 bases remaining between them. CDR1 and CDR2 from the germline V gene are LNHNV and YYDKDF (reference sequence). CDR3 sequence reads: CATSRVQPMNTEAFF. The CDR3 nucleotides read TGTGCCACCAGCAGAGTACAGCCCATGAACACTGAAGCTTTCTTT.

The chain has TRBV5-1 and TRBJ1-5, with D maybe TRBD1 (6 bases). The CDR3 runs 14 residues. V was clipped by 3 bases and J by 6 bases, with 13 bases between them. The germline V gene has CDR1 SGHRS and CDR2 YFSETQ. As DNA, the CDR3 is TGCGCCAGCAGCTATCGAGGGGGGGGTCAGCCCCAGCATTTT. Translated: CASSYRGGGQPQHF.

This clone was seen just once. The chain recombines TRBV7-9 with TRBJ2-7; D might be TRBD1 (6 bases). Germline values: CDR1 SEHNR, CDR2 FQNEAQ (reference sequence). V lost 5 bases and J lost 7, with 18 bases in between. CDR3 length equals 14 residues. The CDR3 reads CASSHREPKGEQYF. In DNA form, the CDR3 reads TGTGCCAGCAGCCACAGGGAGCCGAAGGGAGAGCAGTACTTC.

This CDR3 reads CASSKRGPQFF. The CDR3 DNA follows: TGTGCCAGCAGCAAAAGAGGGCCGCAGTTCTTC. The chain uses TRBV21-1 and TRBJ2-1; the DNA was not compared with TRBD2, the D call given in the table. TRBV21-1 is a documented pseudogene. This CDR3 contains 11 residues.

This clone was detected only once. The V and J genes are TRBV28 and TRBJ2-5; 7 nucleotides match TRBD1. The CDR3 runs 15 residues. V trimming: 5 bases; J trimming: 5 bases; junction bases outside the gene matches: 11. From germline, CDR1 is MDHEN and CDR2 SYDVKM. The CDR3: CASSPNRQGEETQYF. In DNA form, the CDR3 reads TGTGCCAGCAGTCCTAACCGACAGGGAGAGGAGACCCAGTACTTC.

The chain combines TRBV28 with TRBJ1-1; 12 bases agree with TRBD1. CDR1 MDHEN and CDR2 SYDVKM come from the germline V gene. Unmatched junction bases numbered 10, after V lost 3 bases and J lost 11 bases. This CDR3 has 15 residues. The CDR3 DNA is TGTGCCAGCAGTTTGCCGGGACAGGGGGCGCCTTGGGCTTTCTTT. Translation gives CASSLPGQGAPWAFF.

CDR3 protein: CTSSQDLGGIYNEQFF. The CDR3 nucleotides are TGCACCAGCAGCCAAGATCTTGGGGGGATCTACAATGAGCAGTTCTTC. The genes are TRBV1 and TRBJ2-1; the DNA was not used to check the table's D call, TRBD2. TRBV1 is a documented pseudogene. The CDR3 runs to 16 residues.

The CDR3 DNA follows: TGCGCCAGCAGTCCAAAGCTCAGACAGGGAGGTGGTTTTGGCTACACCTTC. This gives the protein CASSPKLRQGGGFGYTF. V usage is TRBV4-3 and J usage is TRBJ1-2; 7 bases match TRBD1. The germline V gene encodes CDR1 LGHNA and CDR2 YSLEER. The CDR3 is 17 residues long. The V and J ends lost 6 bases and 7 bases, in that order; junction bases with no gene match: 20.

CDR3 region: CASSLAESGTGGAFF. The CDR3 DNA sequence: TGTGCCAGCAGCTTGGCCGAGTCCGGGACAGGGGGCGCTTTCTTT. The chain uses TRBV5-6 and TRBJ1-1; 12 bases match TRBD1. Germline CDR1 reads SGHDT; CDR2 reads YYEEEE. Trimming cost V 0 bases and J 11 bases; bases outside gene matches: 8. The CDR3 sequence is 15 residues long.

The chain employs TRBV11-3 and TRBJ2-5; the match to TRBD2 covers 8 bases. Germline CDR1 and CDR2: SGHNT and YENEEA. J was trimmed by 5 bases and V by 3 bases; bases with no gene match: 8. This CDR3 has 15 amino acids. The CDR3 protein is CASSFRGGGLETQYF. The CDR3 DNA is TGTGCCAGCAGCTTCCGCGGCGGGGGGTTGGAGACCCAGTACTTC. The whole variable domain, remainder taken from reference TRBV11-3 and TRBJ2-5, is EAGVVQSPRYKIIEKKQPVAFWCNPISGHNTLYWYLQNLGQGPELLIRYENEEAVDDSQLPKDRFSAERLKGVDSTLKIQPAELGDSAVYLCASSFRGGGLETQYFGPGTRLLVL.

The CDR3 loop reads CATSSGQGQETQYF. CDR3 nucleotide sequence: TGTGCCACCAGCAGTGGGCAGGGTCAAGAGACCCAGTACTTC. This sequence joins TRBV15 and TRBJ2-5; D is perhaps TRBD1 (5 bases). Trimming stripped 3 bases from V and 2 bases from J, with 10 bases between. CDR1 is LNHNV and CDR2 is YYDKDF in the germline V gene (reference sequence). This CDR3 contains 14 residues. Drawing the rest from reference TRBV15 and TRBJ2-5, the complete variable domain is DAMVIQNPRYQVTQFGKPVTLSCSQTLNHNVMYWYQQKSSQAPKLLFHYYDKDFNNEADTPDNFQSRRPNTSFCFLDIRSPGLGDTAMYLCATSSGQGQETQYFGPGTRLLVL.

The chain uses TRBV7-2 and TRBJ2-7; the D gene is possibly TRBD2 (5 bases). Per germline, CDR1 SGHTA and CDR2 FQGNSA. The V end lost 3 bases, the J end lost 1 base, and 10 bases lay between the germline ends. This CDR3 is 14 amino acids long. The CDR3 is CASSFSRGSYEQYF. In DNA form, the CDR3 reads TGTGCCAGCAGCTTTTCCCGGGGATCCTACGAGCAGTACTTC. Together with reference TRBV7-2 and TRBJ2-7, the CDR3 gives the full variable domain: GAGVSQSPSNKVTEKGKDVELRCDPISGHTALYWYRQSLGQGLEFLIYFQGNSAPDKSGLPSDRFSAERTGGSVSTLTIQRTQQEDSAVYLCASSFSRGSYEQYFGPGTRLTVT.

The V call is TRBV2, the J call TRBJ1-3; maybe TRBD1 (6 bases). This CDR3 is built from 13 residues. Trimming took 4 bases from V and 2 from J, leaving 6 bases between them. The germline CDR1 and CDR2 sequences are SNHLY and FYNNEI. This CDR3 reads CASSGTAGNTIYF. In nucleotides, the CDR3 is TGTGCCAGCAGTGGGACAGCTGGAAACACCATATATTTT.

The chain combines TRBV4-1 with TRBJ1-2, with 10 bases fitting TRBD1. V gave up 1 base and J gave up 2 bases; unmatched junction bases: 4. Germline V gives CDR1 MGHRA, CDR2 YSYEKL. This CDR3 has 16 residues. DNA of the CDR3: TGCGCCAGCAGCCAAGCCGGACAGGGGGGAAACTATGGCTACACCTTC. Protein: CASSQAGQGGNYGYTF.

This clone was detected a few times. This rearrangement joins TRBV10-3 to TRBJ2-7; 7 positions match TRBD2. J lost 5 bases, V lost 7 bases, and 8 bases had no gene match. This CDR3 has 13 residues. Germline V CDR1 and CDR2: ENHRY, SYGVKD. The CDR3 sequence: CAITPGGYDEQYF. In DNA form, the CDR3 reads TGTGCCATCACGCCGGGGGGATACGACGAGCAGTACTTC.

The CDR3, as DNA: TGTGCCAGCAGCCCGGGACAGAGACAAGAGACCCAGTACTTC. It yields the protein CASSPGQRQETQYF. The gene calls are TRBV5-4 and TRBJ2-5, with TRBD1 matching over 7 bases. V lost 4 bases and J lost 2; bases outside the gene matches: 5. Germline-derived CDR1 and CDR2 are SGHNT and YYREEE (reference sequence). CDR3 length: 14 residues. Full variable domain (remainder filled in from reference TRBV5-4 and TRBJ2-5): ETGVTQSPTHLIKTRGQQVTLRCSSQSGHNTVSWYQQALGQGPQFIFQYYREEENGRGNFPPRFSGLQFPNYSSELNVNALELDDSALYLCASSPGQRQETQYFGPGTRLLVL.

The chain is built from TRBV9 and TRBJ1-2; 7 nucleotides align to TRBD1. The CDR3 runs 15 residues. V lost 0 bases and J lost 3; bases outside the gene matches: 5. Germline V gene sequence: CDR1 SGDLS, CDR2 YYNGEE. The CDR3 DNA is TGTGCCAGCAGCGTAGAGGAGGGGGCGTACTATGGCTACACCTTC. Its protein is CASSVEEGAYYGYTF.

This chain links TRBV29-1 with TRBJ2-3; 9 nucleotides match TRBD2. This CDR3 contains 13 residues. Germline V lookup: CDR1 SQVTM, CDR2 ANQGSEA. The V segment lost 7 bases and the J segment 6 bases; nucleotides outside the gene matches: 8. The CDR3 region has the DNA TGCAGCGCCCTATTGCGGGGGGGTGATACGCAGTATTTT. This translates into CSALLRGGDTQYF.

In this sample, this clone turned up a few times. The chain combines TRBV9 with TRBJ1-6, with TRBD1 as a possible D gene (6 bases). The V and J ends lost 1 base and 8 bases respectively, with 19 bases between them. This CDR3 region has 17 residues. Germline V gene sequence: CDR1 SGDLS, CDR2 YYNGEE. In nucleotides, the CDR3 is TGTGCCAGCAGCGTATTCCCGAGACAGGATCGTTATTCACCCCTCCACTTT. This sequence encodes CASSVFPRQDRYSPLHF.